This is a list of T cell receptor beta chains from one sample in a study of CXCR3-negative and CXCR3-positive naive CD8 T cells. TCRdb processed the 5' RACE reads again and assigns one entry to each CDR3 protein, with no DNA. The specimen's table records about 110,000 distinct CDR3 sequences. The sequenced sample was naive CXCR3+ CD8+ T cells from blood. The receptors come from a human donor in good health. Some clones in this sample may be carry-over from other donors' samples. Both conserved end residues are part of each CDR3. The order of the fields is V gene, J gene, CDR3 protein.

TRBV7-8	TRBJ2-5	CASSSRGGEGETQYF
TRBV21-1	TRBJ1-5	CANSEQNSGGYRQPQHF
TRBV6-2/TRBV6-3	TRBJ2-7	CASRGDKGTYEQYF
TRBV2	TRBJ2-3	CASSDGTGDSTDTQYF
TRBV13	TRBJ1-2	CASSLGAGSYGYTF
TRBV20-1	TRBJ2-7	CSATYRGSSYEQYF
TRBV30	TRBJ2-5	CAWSLSGLLETQYF
TRBV7-9	TRBJ2-3	CASSLDSYTDTQYF
TRBV7-9	TRBJ2-7	CASLPSASYEQYF
TRBV7-9	TRBJ2-7	CASSSPGQTYEQYF